One T cell receptor (beta chain) is described in this entry. This record belongs to a study of blood T cell repertoires in COVID-19. Per the study methods: Quantification of nucleated cells was approximated via reference gene primer amplification. Measured with immunoSEQ multiplex PCR; TCRdb has only the in-frame clones, and not every one. V and J calls and clone size are copied from that table; D and trimming were computed from the DNA. The sample lists some 300,000 clones, approximately 86% occurring once. The V gene end was trimmed by 0 bases and the J gene end by 2 bases; junction bases not matched to a gene: 1. CDR3 size: 14 residues. From germline, CDR1 is SGDLS and CDR2 YYNGEE.

The sequenced sample consisted of peripheral blood. The receptor was isolated from a woman aged 70-85 years with COVID-19, enrolled during active disease. This sequence joins TRBV9 and TRBJ1-2, with 7 bases identical to TRBD1. This CDR3 is CASSVEQGNYGYTF. CDR3 nucleotide sequence: TGTGCCAGCAGCGTAGAACAGGGGAACTATGGCTACACCTTC.